These 13 T cell receptor beta chains originate from one sample sequenced in a study of T cell responses to AZD1222 COVID-19 vaccine. The method was immunoSEQ multiplex PCR; TCRdb's version includes in-frame clones alone and lacks a portion of them. The sample has about 79,000 clones; just over 90% are singletons. The source material was peripheral blood, sampled on day 0 of MenACWY control vaccination. The receptor source for this set is an adult in good health.

This clone was seen just once. This rearrangement joins TRBV7-2 to TRBJ2-7; TRBD1 aligns across 10 bases. The CDR3 is made up of 14 amino acids. V lost 6 bases to trimming and J lost 6 bases; unmatched junction nucleotides: 8. The germline CDR1 and CDR2 sequences are SGHTA and FQGNSA. CDR3 loop: CASRSGTGAIEQYF. CDR3 sequence (DNA): TGTGCCAGCAGATCCGGGACAGGGGCAATCGAGCAGTACTTC.

V usage is TRBV6-2 or TRBV6-3 and J usage is TRBJ1-5; no clear D. Trimming shortened V by 5 bases and J by 0 bases, and 5 bases separated the two germline ends. The germline gives CDR1 MNHEY, CDR2 SVGEGT. The CDR3 has 13 amino acids. CDR3 coding DNA: TGTGCCAGCAGTGACTATAGCAATCAGCCCCAGCATTTT. Its protein product is CASSDYSNQPQHF.

This clone came up once. This rearrangement joins TRBV19 to TRBJ2-3; TRBD1 might be the D (5 bases). This CDR3 spans 17 amino acids. Germline CDR1 reads LNHDA; CDR2 reads SQIVND (reference sequence). V was cut by 7 bases and J by 3 bases, with 23 bases left in between. The CDR3 here is CASTVGAMSAGTDTQYF. The CDR3 DNA is TGTGCCAGTACAGTTGGGGCTATGAGCGCCGGGACAGATACGCAGTATTTT. Looking up the rest from reference TRBV19 and TRBJ2-3 gives the full variable domain: DGGITQSPKYLFRKEGQNVTLSCEQNLNHDAMYWYRQDPGQGLRLIYYSQIVNDFQKGDIAEGYSVSREKKESFPLTVTSAQKNPTAFYLCASTVGAMSAGTDTQYFGPGTRLTVL.

There are a few counts of this clone. The chain carries TRBV10-3 and TRBJ2-7; D remains unclear. Trimming took 0 bases from V and 6 from J, leaving 3 bases between them. Looked up from germline, CDR1 is ENHRY and CDR2 is SYGVKD. The CDR3 totals 11 residues. CDR3 loop: CAISESTEQYF. The CDR3 DNA reads TGTGCCATCAGTGAGTCGACCGAGCAGTACTTC.

The gene calls are TRBV6-5 and TRBJ1-6; D is possibly TRBD1 (6 bases). This CDR3 comprises 14 residues. Trimming took 6 bases from V and 6 from J, leaving 12 bases between them. Germline CDR1 and CDR2: MNHEY and SVGAGI. The CDR3 loop is CASSIDRSNSPLHF. The CDR3 DNA reads as TGTGCCAGCAGCATTGACAGGTCTAATTCACCCCTCCACTTT.

The chain uses TRBV19 and TRBJ2-3; 8 bases are a match to TRBD1. After removal of 6 bases from V and 0 bases from J, the junction contained 8 bases not matched to a gene. The CDR3 is 16 amino acids. Per the germline V gene, CDR1 is LNHDA and CDR2 is SQIVND (reference sequence). This CDR3 reads CASRTTGGWSTDTQYF. In nucleotides, the CDR3 is TGTGCCAGTAGAACCACAGGGGGATGGAGCACAGATACGCAGTATTTT. The variable domain in full, with the rest retrieved from reference TRBV19 and TRBJ2-3, is DGGITQSPKYLFRKEGQNVTLSCEQNLNHDAMYWYRQDPGQGLRLIYYSQIVNDFQKGDIAEGYSVSREKKESFPLTVTSAQKNPTAFYLCASRTTGGWSTDTQYFGPGTRLTVL.

This chain joins TRBV6-4 and TRBJ2-3; 10 bases agree with TRBD1. The junction had 1 base not matched to a gene; V was cut back by 2 bases and J by 2 bases. The V gene's germline CDR1 is MRHNA and CDR2 SNTAGT. The CDR3 has 15 residues. The CDR3 region is CASSDGTGDTDTQYF. CDR3 in DNA: TGTGCCAGCAGTGACGGGACAGGGGACACAGATACGCAGTATTTT.

The V gene is TRBV24-1, the J gene TRBJ1-1; D is undetermined. The germline CDR1 and CDR2 sequences are KGHDR and SFDVKD. CDR3 length equals 13 residues. Trimming took 2 bases from V and 0 from J, leaving 3 bases between them. The CDR3 coding sequence is TGTGCCACCAGTGATTCAGTGAACACTGAAGCTTTCTTT. Its translation is CATSDSVNTEAFF.

The chain couples TRBV12-3 or TRBV12-4 to TRBJ2-3; D is unclear. V lost 6 bases and J lost 5, with 9 bases in between. The CDR3 extends over 12 amino acids. CDR3 coding DNA: TGTGCCAGCAGAACGGACCGAGATACGCAGTATTTT. Its protein product is CASRTDRDTQYF.

The V gene is TRBV11-2, the J gene TRBJ1-5; D is possibly TRBD1 (5 bases). The germline V and J ends were trimmed by 3 bases and 4 bases, with 13 bases remaining between them. This CDR3 has 15 residues. Germline assignment: CDR1 SGHAT and CDR2 FQNNGV. In DNA form, the CDR3 reads TGTGCCAGCAGCTTCCCCAGGGACTGGAATCAGCCCCAGCATTTT. Its protein product is CASSFPRDWNQPQHF.

CDR3 DNA sequence: TGTGCCAGCAGCGTACCAATAGCGGGAGGGTCCACCGGGGAGCTGTTTTTT. Its protein product is CASSVPIAGGSTGELFF. This chain links TRBV9 with TRBJ2-2; 11 nucleotides agree with TRBD2. The junction had 6 bases not matched to a gene; V was cut back by 1 base and J by 4 bases. Germline values: CDR1 SGDLS, CDR2 YYNGEE. There are 17 residues in the CDR3. Complete variable domain (other parts from reference TRBV9 and TRBJ2-2): DSGVTQTPKHLITATGQRVTLRCSPRSGDLSVYWYQQSLDQGLQFLIQYYNGEERAKGNILERFSAQQFPDLHSELNLSSLELGDSALYFCASSVPIAGGSTGELFFGEGSRLTVL.

J is TRBJ1-3 and V is TRBV7-6; 7 nucleotides match TRBD1. The CDR3 contains 17 residues. The ends lost 1 base at V and 0 bases at J; junction bases unmatched: 6. The germline V gene has CDR1 SGHVS and CDR2 FNYEAQ. In DNA, the CDR3 is TGTGCCAGCAGCTTAGGTGCGAGACAGGGCTCTGGAAACACCATATATTTT. Translation: CASSLGARQGSGNTIYF.

J is TRBJ2-3 and V is TRBV7-8; D gene uncertain. The CDR3 has 14 amino acids. Germline loops: CDR1 SGHVS, CDR2 FQNEAQ. The V and J ends lost 1 base and 5 bases respectively, with 10 bases between them. In nucleotides, the CDR3 is TGTGCCAGCAGCTTAGGGTCGGTGGGAGATACGCAGTATTTT. Amino acids: CASSLGSVGDTQYF.